This T cell receptor (beta chain) was identified in a study of cytomegalovirus exposure and HLA in healthy donors. The CDR3 runs 14 residues. Researchers ran the PCR with 60 Vbeta and 13 Jbeta primers. Sequencing was performed with immunoSEQ multiplex PCR; in TCRdb, only in-frame clones are kept and a portion is missing. This sample's table reports around 150,000 clones. The chain has TRBV21-1 and TRBJ2-7; TRBD1 is taken as the D call from the table, unchecked against the DNA. TRBV21-1 is a pseudogene locus. This TCR came from a man aged 25-40 years in good health and CMV-seronegative. The sequenced sample consisted of PBMCs. DNA for the CDR3: TGTGCCAGCAGCGGGGACAGGGGTTCCTACGAGCAGTACTTC. It yields the protein CASSGDRGSYEQYF.